The source of this T cell receptor (beta chain) is a study of blood T cell repertoires in COVID-19. Sequencing was performed with immunoSEQ multiplex PCR; in TCRdb, only in-frame clones are kept and a portion is missing. This sample yields around 160,000 clones, of which approximately 80% are seen a single time; approximately 38% belongs to the top ten. The TCR originated in a human donor in a cohort sampled during active COVID-19. Sequencing was done on a sample of peripheral blood.

The CDR3 DNA follows: TGTGCCAGCAGTGAGGCAGGGACTGGAAACACCATATATTTT. Its protein is CASSEAGTGNTIYF. The chain links TRBV6-1 to TRBJ1-3; perhaps TRBD1 as D (5 bases). The CDR3 is made up of 14 amino acids. V lost 3 bases and J 2 bases, leaving 8 bases between the germline ends. The V gene's germline CDR1 is MNHNS and CDR2 SASEGT.